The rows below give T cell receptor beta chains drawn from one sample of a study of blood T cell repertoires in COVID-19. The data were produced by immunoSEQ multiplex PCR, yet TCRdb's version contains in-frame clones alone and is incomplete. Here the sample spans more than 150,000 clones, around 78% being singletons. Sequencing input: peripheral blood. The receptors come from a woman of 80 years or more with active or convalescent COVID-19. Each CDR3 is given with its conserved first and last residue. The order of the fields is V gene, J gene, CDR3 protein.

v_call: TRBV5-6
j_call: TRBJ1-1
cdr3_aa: CASSLVETEAFF

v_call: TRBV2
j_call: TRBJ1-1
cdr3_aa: CASRAGQSAEAFF

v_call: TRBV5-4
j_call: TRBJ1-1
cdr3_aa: CAGTHRQGNTEAFF

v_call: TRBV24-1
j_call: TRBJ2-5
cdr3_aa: CATSDFTRGSLYQETQYF

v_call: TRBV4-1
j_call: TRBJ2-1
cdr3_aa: CASSQDAIYGLAGSHEQFF

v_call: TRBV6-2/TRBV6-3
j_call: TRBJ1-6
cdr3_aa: CASSYGGQGANNSPLHF

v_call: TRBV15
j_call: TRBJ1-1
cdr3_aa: CATSRDAVRNTEAFF

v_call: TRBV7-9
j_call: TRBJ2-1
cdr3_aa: CASSSGGLAGSNEQFF

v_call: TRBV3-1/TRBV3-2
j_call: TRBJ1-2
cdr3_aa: CASSQGTGGPYGYTF

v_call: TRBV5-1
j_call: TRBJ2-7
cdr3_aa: CASSYRGNFSLFYEQYF

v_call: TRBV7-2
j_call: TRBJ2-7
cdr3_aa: CASSYRRQTYEQYF

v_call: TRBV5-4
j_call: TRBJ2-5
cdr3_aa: CASSRPGTEETQYF

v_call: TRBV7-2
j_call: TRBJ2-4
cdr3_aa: CASSLGLAGGNIQYF

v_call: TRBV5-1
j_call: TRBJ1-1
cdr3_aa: CASSLARGEAEAFF

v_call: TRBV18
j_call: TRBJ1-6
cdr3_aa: CASSSGTGDSPLHF

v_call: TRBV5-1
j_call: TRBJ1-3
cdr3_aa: CASSSGTGRNTIYF

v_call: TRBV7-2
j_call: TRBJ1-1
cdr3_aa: CASSTGRGRSTEAFF

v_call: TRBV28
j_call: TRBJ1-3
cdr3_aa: CASSQGPSGNTIYF

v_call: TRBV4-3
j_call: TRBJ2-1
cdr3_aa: CASSHRLAERDNEQFF

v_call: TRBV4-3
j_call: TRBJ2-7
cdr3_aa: CASSRGLQDAGEQYF

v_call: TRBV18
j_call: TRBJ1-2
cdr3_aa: CASSADRENGYTF

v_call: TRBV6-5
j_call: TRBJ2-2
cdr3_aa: CASRDRRTGELFF

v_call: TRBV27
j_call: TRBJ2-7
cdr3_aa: CASSSIRGGYEQYF

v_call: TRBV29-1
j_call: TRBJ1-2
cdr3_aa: CSVDRGSYGYTF

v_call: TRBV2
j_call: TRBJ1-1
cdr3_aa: CASSEGRTGNTEAFF

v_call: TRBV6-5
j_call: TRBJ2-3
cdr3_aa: CASSYGQGSTDTQYF

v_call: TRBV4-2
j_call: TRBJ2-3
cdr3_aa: CASSPRRLAGETGTDTQYF

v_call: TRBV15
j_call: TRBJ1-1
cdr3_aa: CATSPPVNTEAFF

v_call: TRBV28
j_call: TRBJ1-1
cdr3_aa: CASSPLGGELSTEAFF